Reported below is one TCR beta chain. The antigen it binds to is not known. Base qualities are not provided; no much larger clone lies one nucleotide away. A distance of 16 bases separates the germline ends of V and J, which lose 6 bases and 5 bases respectively. The CDR3 runs 14 amino acids, cysteine and phenylalanine included. Only the CDR3 DNA stays, 42 bases, in frame from base 1. Via the germline V gene (reference sequence), CDR1 is LNHDA and CDR2 SQIVND. The data belong to a study of cytomegalovirus exposure and HLA in healthy donors (dated by TCRdb to the late 2010s). With regard to the full study: An earlier analysis of several hundred of the donors reported about 280 Gb of sequence data and 117 million unique TCR beta sequences obtained from about 180 million T cells. Roughly 310 gigabases of sequencing data and 80 million or so unique TCR sequences were included in an early release covering 550 to 650 HLA-typed donors. A later analysis re-examined previously published TCR beta repertoires from more than 550 donors and added high-resolution HLA genotyping to investigate patterns of TCR occurrence. Class I and class II HLA loci were covered by the typing at four-digit resolution. A later genetic analysis took genome-wide SNP genotypes for about three fifths of the 666 donors and used that subset as a discovery cohort. In an earlier analysis of several hundred of the donors, high-throughput TCR beta sequencing was used to judge whether each TCR beta V gene segment behaved as functional or pseudogenic. The study used immunosequencing to profile the T cell repertoires of 666 subjects and linked those repertoires to cytomegalovirus serostatus. The number of typed donors differed by locus: 629-630 for A, B, C, DRB1 and DQB1; 500 to 550 for DQA1; approximately 610 for DPA1; and 400 to 480 for DPB1. To predict cytomegalovirus infection status, the study combined high-throughput TCR immunosequencing, statistical association of individual TCRs with disease status, and machine learning. The study was designed to test whether signatures of past pathogen exposure could be identified by cataloging public T cell receptors. Of the roughly 390 genotyped donors, 70% to 90% were placed in the genetic ancestry cluster associated with self-reported Caucasian donors. Rather than using new phenotypic data, the later analysis identified candidate immune exposures from TCR beta sequences and from how often those sequences occurred across donors. Among about 370 genotyped donors of the cohort, an average of around 240,000 unique TCR beta nucleotide sequences was sequenced per donor, of which about 19% were non-productive. A separate validation cohort of approximately 120 different subjects was used in addition to the approximately 700-subject first cohort. Several DR-DQ haplotypes were treated as single units for association and clustering because of strong linkage in the cohort. Donor age, sex, ethnicity and CMV serostatus were collected together with the repertoire data. All discovery cohort repertoires had been generated on a single sequencing platform.

Receptor libraries were prepared by the immunoSEQ multiplex PCR assay. A mixture of 60 forward primers for TCR Vbeta segments and 13 reverse primers for TCR Jbeta segments was used in the multiplex PCR. The CDR3 region of rearranged TCR beta genes was amplified from genomic DNA by a multiplex PCR assay. Amplified TCR beta libraries were sequenced as 87-base-pair reads on the Illumina HiSeq System. On the authors' methods: In a later analysis, tens of millions of unique TCR beta chains were counted across the approximately 670 repertoires, and roughly 11 million of these chains were shared by at least two donors. To remove PCR and sequencing errors, raw reads were error-corrected and collapsed into unique sequences using a nearest-neighbor algorithm that merged closely related sequences. To assign V, D and J gene segments, CDR3 sequences were aligned to IMGT reference sequences. For a sequence to be retained, a match of at least six nucleotides to both a V gene segment and a J gene segment was required. Rearrangements were called productive when the CDR3 lacked stop codons and stayed in frame with V and J; all others were non-productive. Following IMGT convention, CDR3 was defined as the stretch from the second conserved V-encoded cysteine to the conserved J-encoded phenylalanine. The earlier analysis of 450 to 750 of the donors excluded any sequence lacking an unambiguous match to a single V gene segment. An earlier analysis of 587 of the donors classified V segments as functional when productive rearrangements were above 56.7% and as segregating when the standard deviation between donors was above 5%. To diagnose cytomegalovirus status from the catalog of TCR beta chain sequences, a statistical classification framework was built. V and J gene assignment, in a later analysis, came from comparing TCR nucleotide sequences with IMGT/GENE-DB human TR gene sequences. The TCRdist pipeline was used in a later analysis to assign CDR3 sequences and most-parsimonious VDJ recombination scenarios. In a later analysis, each TCR beta chain was defined by its CDR3 amino acid sequence together with its V-gene family, and reads lacking a unique V-gene family were excluded. In a later analysis, 500 to 650 highly shared, low-generation-probability nucleotide sequences were removed to address suspected cross-contamination and a sequencing artifact. A later analysis calculated a clonal expansion index for each public chain from normalized within-repertoire ranks of inferred template counts. Generation probabilities in a later analysis came from a VDJ recombination model fitted to out-of-frame rearrangements, and those results were checked against IGoR. In a later analysis, TCR-TCR, TCR-HLA and TCR-CMV co-occurrence was scored with hypergeometric tests, and a repertoire-size bias correction was applied to TCR pairs. A later analysis estimated false discovery rates by permuting HLA or CMV assignments 20 times. In a later analysis, co-occurring TCRs were grouped using DBSCAN, and TCRdist sequence similarity was added for clustering within HLA-allele-positive subsets. Repertoires with fewer than 30,000 or more than 120,000 public chains were left out of co-occurrence clustering, as were several repertoires with anomalous nucleotide sharing. Sourced from immuneACCESS, this table was stored by TCRdb with only in-frame sequences that have V and J called. A share of the clones is absent; for the studies checked, an unresolved V gene accounts for under half, and the remainder has no known explanation. V, J and clone size reflect that table, while D and trimming were determined from the DNA. The sample table lists about 200,000 clones, roughly 80% of them with a count of one. The ten top clones hold around 1.7% of the sample.

Study-wide conclusions, independent of this receptor: Because HLA typing was missing for some donors at each locus, association tests included only the typed subset. Sequencing depth was assumed to be roughly uniform across donors in the presence/absence analyses, though that assumption may not hold. Correlated functional status among segregating V segments might be attributable to linkage disequilibrium, but an unknown experimental factor could not be ruled out. In a later genetic analysis, a missense DCLRE1C variant was associated with V-gene and J-gene trimming of TCR beta chains, and the association was replicated in an independent cohort. While some public TCRs were present in many individuals, most TCR sequences turned up only very rarely across donors. The cohort was sequenced for TCR beta chains only, and without alpha or paired-chain data the features that could be detected were limited. The only immune exposure information available for the cohort was CMV serostatus. Some IMGT-functional V segments, including TRBV6-2 and TRBV6-3, could not be told apart with the 87-base-pair reads, so those segments were excluded. In a later analysis, TCR association rates were found to vary across HLA loci, with the most associated TCRs seen for DRB1 alleles and the fewest for HLA-C alleles. In a later analysis, several top co-occurrence clusters were reported to appear linked to parvovirus B19, influenza, CMV and Epstein-Barr virus. According to the authors, the approach could potentially be generalized to other disease states and immunological phenotypes. Because counts were too low, roughly 17 rarely observed V segments, including chromosome 9 orphons, were left out of the earlier analysis of some 600 of the donors. A further reported finding was that TCR beta sequences accurately predicted the HLA-A and HLA-B alleles for most subjects in the first cohort. The classifier was reported to diagnose cytomegalovirus status with high specificity and sensitivity in both the original and validation cohorts. At a false discovery rate of 0.05, a later analysis linked around 15,000 TCR beta sequences to specific HLA alleles. In a later analysis, HLA-associated TCR beta chains were found to be more clonally expanded and to have lower generation probabilities than equally common non-associated chains. Strong co-occurrence of HLA alleles, especially DR and DQ, made assigning TCR associations to individual alleles difficult. An earlier analysis of around 600 of the donors showed that most TCR beta V segments appeared in productive rearrangements either about 90% or about 30% of the time, which broadly matched IMGT annotations. A total of around 150 TCR beta chains were listed by the study as associated with cytomegalovirus. In vitro tests confirmed that a few of the cytomegalovirus-associated TCR beta chains recognize cytomegalovirus antigens. Compared with the approximately 600-donor mean, donors in an Asian-associated ancestry cluster had fewer N-insertions in productive TCRs, according to a later genetic analysis. The sequencing pipeline was judged likely to have produced a cluster of highly shared sequence variants as a technical artifact. Most CMV-associated TCR beta chains appeared to be HLA-restricted in a later analysis, and the HLA associations seemed to be driven largely by CMV exposure.

In total, over 600 healthy bone marrow donors made up the cohort. Cohort members were all nominally healthy when sampled, although unrecorded immune exposures were likely present. The donor tested CMV seronegative and was one of the 352 seronegative cohort members. A peripheral blood sample was collected from each donor, and TCR beta sequencing was performed on peripheral blood mononuclear cells. Genomic DNA extraction from the blood cell samples was performed with the Qiagen DNeasy Blood Extraction Kit. The chain is assembled from TRBV19 and TRBJ1-2; no D segment can be confidently identified. This TCR was recovered from a woman in her late teens or twenties in good health and CMV-seronegative. Sequencing input: PBMCs. CDR3 sequence: CASSSHLERYGYTF. The sequenced DNA: TGTGCCAGTAGCTCCCACCTCGAACGGTATGGCTACACCTTC.